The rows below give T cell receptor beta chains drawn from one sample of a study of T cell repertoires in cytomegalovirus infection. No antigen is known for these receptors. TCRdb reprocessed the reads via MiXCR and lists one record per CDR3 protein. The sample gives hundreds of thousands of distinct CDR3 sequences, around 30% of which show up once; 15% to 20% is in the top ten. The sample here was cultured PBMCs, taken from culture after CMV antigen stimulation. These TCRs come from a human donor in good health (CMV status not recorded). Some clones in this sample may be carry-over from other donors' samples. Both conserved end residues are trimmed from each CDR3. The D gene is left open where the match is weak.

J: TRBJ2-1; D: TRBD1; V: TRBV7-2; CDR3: ASSLGDRVSPSSYNEQF
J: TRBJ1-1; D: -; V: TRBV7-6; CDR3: ASGGTNTEAF
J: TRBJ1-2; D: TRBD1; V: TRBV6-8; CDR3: ASRGQGSPYGYT
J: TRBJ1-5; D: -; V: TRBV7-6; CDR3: ASSLGFDSNQPQH
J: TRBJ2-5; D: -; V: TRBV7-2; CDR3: ASSPGALGVTQY
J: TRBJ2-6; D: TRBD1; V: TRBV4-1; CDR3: ASRLTGSGANVLT
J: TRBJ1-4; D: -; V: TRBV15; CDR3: ATSRGAGRANEKLF
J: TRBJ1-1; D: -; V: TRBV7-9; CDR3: ASSPEGVTEAF
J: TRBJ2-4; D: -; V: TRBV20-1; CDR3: SARDILAKNIQY
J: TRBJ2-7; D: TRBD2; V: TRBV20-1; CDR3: SAQVGLAGLASYEQY
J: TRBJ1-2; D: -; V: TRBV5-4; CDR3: ASSPDRRYYGYT
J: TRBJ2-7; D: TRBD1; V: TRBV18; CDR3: ASSQWDRAHEQY
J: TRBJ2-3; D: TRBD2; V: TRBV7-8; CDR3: ASSPRSSGNTDTQY
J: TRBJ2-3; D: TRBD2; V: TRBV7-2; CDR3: ASSLRRFAGGRGDTQY
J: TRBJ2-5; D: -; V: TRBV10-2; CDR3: ASSAQTQETQY
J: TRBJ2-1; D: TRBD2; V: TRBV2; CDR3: ASSVAGEYNEQF
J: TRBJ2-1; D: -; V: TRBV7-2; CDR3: ASSSYRGGQSNEQF